The 10 T cell receptor beta chains below were found in one sample sequenced in a study of T cell responses to AZD1222 COVID-19 vaccine. Produced via immunoSEQ multiplex PCR; TCRdb's table is partial and in-frame only. Of around 67,000 clones in the sample, under 90% were seen once. This sample comprised peripheral blood, obtained on day 0 of AZD1222 vaccination. The receptors originated from an adult in good health.

This rearrangement joins TRBV19 to TRBJ1-1; TRBD1 aligns across 8 bases. V shed 3 bases, J shed 0 bases, and the junction held 12 bases outside the gene matches. This CDR3 contains 18 residues. Germline V gene lookup returns CDR1 LNHDA and CDR2 SQIVND (reference sequence). CDR3 DNA: TGTGCCAGTAGTATGCCCCGGGACAGGAGGCTCATGAACACTGAAGCTTTCTTT. As protein: CASSMPRDRRLMNTEAFF.

This chain joins TRBV9 and TRBJ1-1; 7 bases are shared with TRBD1. The V gene end was trimmed by 3 bases and the J gene end by 4 bases; junction bases not matched to a gene: 6. This CDR3 is built from 14 residues. The germline CDR1 and CDR2 sequences are SGDLS and YYNGEE. The CDR3 DNA reads TGTGCCAGCAGCGCAGATTCAGGGGGCACTGAAGCTTTCTTT. Protein sequence: CASSADSGGTEAFF.

The J gene is TRBJ1-3, the V gene TRBV29-1; TRBD1 agrees at 10 bases. The CDR3 totals 13 residues. CDR1 is SQVTM and CDR2 is ANQGSEA in the germline V gene. The V gene end was trimmed by 7 bases and the J gene end by 7 bases; junction bases not matched to a gene: 7. In nucleotides, the CDR3 is TGCAGCGCTTGGGGACAGGGGACGAACACCATATATTTT. As protein: CSAWGQGTNTIYF.

The gene calls are TRBV14 and TRBJ1-2, with D uncertain. With 0 bases removed from V and 5 bases from J, the gap between germline ends came to 10 bases. Per germline, CDR1 SGHDN and CDR2 FVKESK. CDR3 length equals 14 residues. CDR3 nucleotides: TGTGCCAGCAGCCAAGATGTTCGGAGTTATGGCTACACCTTC. Translated, it gives CASSQDVRSYGYTF.

The V gene is TRBV28, the J gene TRBJ1-2; D is ambiguous. Trimming stripped 4 bases from V and 4 bases from J, with 16 bases between. Germline CDR1 reads MDHEN; CDR2 reads SYDVKM. The CDR3 totals 15 residues. CDR3 amino acids: CASSSPEGLGYGYTF. The CDR3 DNA is TGTGCCAGCAGTTCCCCGGAGGGTTTGGGCTATGGCTACACCTTC.

J is TRBJ2-1 and V is TRBV7-9, with 10 bases matching TRBD2. Germline values: CDR1 SEHNR, CDR2 FQNEAQ (reference sequence). CDR3 size: 14 residues. With V trimmed by 5 bases and J by 8 bases, 6 bases remained unmatched. The CDR3 protein is CASSLLAGMHEQFF. The CDR3, as DNA: TGTGCCAGCAGCCTACTAGCGGGAATGCATGAGCAGTTCTTC.

The V and J genes are TRBV7-2 and TRBJ1-5, with D possibly matching TRBD1 (5 bases). Germline loops: CDR1 SGHTA, CDR2 FQGNSA. Trimming took 0 bases from V and 6 from J, leaving 9 bases between them. The CDR3 loop spans 14 amino acids. CDR3 sequence (DNA): TGTGCCAGCAGCTTAGCAGGGGCCGCTCAGCCCCAGCATTTT. This sequence encodes CASSLAGAAQPQHF.

The chain combines TRBV28 with TRBJ2-7; D might be TRBD1 (6 bases). The CDR3 spans 14 residues. V gave up 3 bases and J gave up 2 bases, with 11 bases separating them. Germline V CDR1 and CDR2: MDHEN, SYDVKM. The chain's CDR3 is CASSFGDTTYEQYF. CDR3 DNA sequence: TGTGCCAGCAGTTTTGGGGACACCACCTACGAGCAGTACTTC.

DNA of the CDR3: TGTGCCAGCAGCGTAGCTCCAGGGGGGGAAGCTTTCTTT. Translation: CASSVAPGGEAFF. The chain recombines TRBV9 with TRBJ1-1; 7 bases match TRBD1. Germline loops: CDR1 SGDLS, CDR2 YYNGEE. The CDR3 extends over 13 amino acids. V lost 0 bases, J lost 8 bases, and 4 bases stayed unmatched. The full variable domain, in which reference TRBV9 and TRBJ1-1 provide the parts outside the CDR3, is DSGVTQTPKHLITATGQRVTLRCSPRSGDLSVYWYQQSLDQGLQFLIQYYNGEERAKGNILERFSAQQFPDLHSELNLSSLELGDSALYFCASSVAPGGEAFFGQGTRLTVV.

Here the CDR3 reads CASSTGYGYTF. The CDR3 nucleotides are TGTGCCAGCAGTACAGGGTATGGCTACACCTTC. The J gene is TRBJ1-2, the V gene TRBV6-5, with a tentative D call TRBD1 (6 bases). Germline V gene lookup returns CDR1 MNHEY and CDR2 SVGAGI. This CDR3 contains 11 residues. The V end lost 5 bases, the J end lost 5 bases, and 6 bases lay between the germline ends.